This T cell receptor (beta chain) originates from a study of graft-versus-host responses after intestinal transplantation. Study-wide context: Recipients received multivisceral, liver-intestinal, or isolated intestinal transplants.

Whole-study findings and limits: Subjects displaying graft-donor T cell macrochimerism possessed elevated graft-versus-host to host-versus-graft clonal ratios inside allografts.

TCRdb's copy holds only in-frame clones and misses some; the assay was immunoSEQ multiplex PCR. The table records some 64,000 clones, 90% of them present only once. Trimming removed 3 bases at V and 3 bases at J, with 14 bases between. The CDR3 has 15 amino acids. Germline CDR1 is MGHDK and CDR2 is SYGVNS. As regards this clone: The antigen is not known.

The receptor's source is a human donor who was the organ donor for an intestinal transplant. The V and J genes are TRBV25-1 and TRBJ1-2, with D perhaps matching TRBD1 (6 bases). The sample here was unstimulated CD8+ T cells sorted from spleen or lymph node cells, taken before transplant. The CDR3 DNA reads TGTGCCAGCAGTGAGGGACCAGGGGCCTACTATGGCTACACCTTC. It translates to CASSEGPGAYYGYTF.